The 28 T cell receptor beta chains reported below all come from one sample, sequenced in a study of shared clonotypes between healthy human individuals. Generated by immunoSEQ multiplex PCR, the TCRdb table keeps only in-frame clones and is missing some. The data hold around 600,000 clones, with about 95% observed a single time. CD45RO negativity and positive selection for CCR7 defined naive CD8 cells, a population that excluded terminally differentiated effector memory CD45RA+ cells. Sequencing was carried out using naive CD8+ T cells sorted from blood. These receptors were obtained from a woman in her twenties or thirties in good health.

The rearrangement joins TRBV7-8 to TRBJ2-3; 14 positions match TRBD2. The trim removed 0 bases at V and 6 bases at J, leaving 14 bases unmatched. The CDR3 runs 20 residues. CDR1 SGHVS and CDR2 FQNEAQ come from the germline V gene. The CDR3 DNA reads TGTGCCAGCAGCTTAGCGCTAGGTGGGGGACTAGCGGGAGTAGGGGATACGCAGTATTTT. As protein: CASSLALGGGLAGVGDTQYF.

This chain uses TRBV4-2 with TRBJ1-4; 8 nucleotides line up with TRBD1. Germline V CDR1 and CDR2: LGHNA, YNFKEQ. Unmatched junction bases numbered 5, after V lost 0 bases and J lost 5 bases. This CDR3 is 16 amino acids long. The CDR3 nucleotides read TGTGCCAGCAGCCAAGATTGGACAGGGAGAAATGAAAAACTGTTTTTT. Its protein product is CASSQDWTGRNEKLFF.

CDR3 nucleotides: TGCGCCAGCAGCCTTCCCACTAGCGGGGATCGCCAAGAGACCCAGTACTTC. As protein: CASSLPTSGDRQETQYF. J is TRBJ2-5 and V is TRBV5-1, with 10 bases fitting TRBD2. The trim removed 4 bases at V and 1 base at J, leaving 10 bases unmatched. Germline V CDR1 and CDR2: SGHRS, YFSETQ. This CDR3 region has 17 residues.

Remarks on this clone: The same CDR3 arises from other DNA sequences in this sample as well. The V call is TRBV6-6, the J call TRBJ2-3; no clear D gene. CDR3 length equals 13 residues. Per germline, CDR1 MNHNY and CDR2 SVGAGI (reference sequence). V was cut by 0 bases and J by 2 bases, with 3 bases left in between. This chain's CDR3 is CASSYSNTDTQYF. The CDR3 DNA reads TGTGCCAGCAGTTACTCCAACACAGATACGCAGTATTTT.

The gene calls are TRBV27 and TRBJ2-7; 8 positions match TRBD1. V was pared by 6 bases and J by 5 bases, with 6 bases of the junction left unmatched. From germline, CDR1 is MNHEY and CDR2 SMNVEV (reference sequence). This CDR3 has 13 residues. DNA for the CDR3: TGTGCCAGCAGACGGGACAGGTCAAACGAGCAGTACTTC. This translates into CASRRDRSNEQYF.

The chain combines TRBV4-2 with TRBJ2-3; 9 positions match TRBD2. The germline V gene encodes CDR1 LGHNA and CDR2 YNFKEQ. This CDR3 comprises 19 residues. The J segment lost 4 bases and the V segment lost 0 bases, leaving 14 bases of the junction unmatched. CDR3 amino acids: CASSQEWLAGIEAPDTQYF. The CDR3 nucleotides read TGTGCCAGCAGCCAAGAATGGCTAGCGGGAATCGAGGCACCAGATACGCAGTATTTT.

The CDR3 sequence: CASSVSWGTPEQYF. The CDR3 DNA follows: TGTGCCAGCAGCGTATCGTGGGGGACCCCCGAGCAGTACTTC. V usage is TRBV9 and J usage is TRBJ2-7; tentatively, D is TRBD1 or TRBD2 (5 bases each). The CDR3 extends over 14 amino acids. Germline V CDR1 and CDR2: SGDLS, YYNGEE. V lost 1 base and J 6 bases, leaving 14 bases between the germline ends.

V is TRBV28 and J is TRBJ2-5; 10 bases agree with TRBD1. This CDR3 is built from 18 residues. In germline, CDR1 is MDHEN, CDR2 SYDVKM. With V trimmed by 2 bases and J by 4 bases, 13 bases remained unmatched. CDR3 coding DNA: TGTGCCAGCAGTTTACTTCCCCCTGACAGGGGGCTTTCAGAGACCCAGTACTTC. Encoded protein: CASSLLPPDRGLSETQYF.

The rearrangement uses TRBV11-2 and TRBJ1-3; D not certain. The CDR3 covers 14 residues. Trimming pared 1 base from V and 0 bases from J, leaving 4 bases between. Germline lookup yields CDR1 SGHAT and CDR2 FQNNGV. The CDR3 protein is CASSLVGSGNTIYF. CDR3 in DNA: TGTGCCAGCAGCTTAGTGGGCTCTGGAAACACCATATATTTT.

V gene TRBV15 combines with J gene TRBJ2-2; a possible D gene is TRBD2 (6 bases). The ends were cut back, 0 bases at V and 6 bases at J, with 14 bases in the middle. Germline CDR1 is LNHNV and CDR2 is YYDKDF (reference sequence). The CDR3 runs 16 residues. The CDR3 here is CATSRDEDYLSGELFF. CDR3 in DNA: TGTGCCACCAGCAGAGATGAGGACTACCTCTCCGGGGAGCTGTTTTTT.

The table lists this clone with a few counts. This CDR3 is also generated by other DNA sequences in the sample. CDR3 DNA: TGTGCCAGCAGTTTAGGACAGGGCAATCAGCCCCAGCATTTT. It translates to CASSLGQGNQPQHF. The rearrangement uses TRBV28 and TRBJ1-5, with 7 bases that match TRBD1. CDR3 length: 14 amino acids. Trimming at V came to 2 bases and at J to 2 bases, leaving 0 bases not matched to a gene. Germline V lookup: CDR1 MDHEN, CDR2 SYDVKM.

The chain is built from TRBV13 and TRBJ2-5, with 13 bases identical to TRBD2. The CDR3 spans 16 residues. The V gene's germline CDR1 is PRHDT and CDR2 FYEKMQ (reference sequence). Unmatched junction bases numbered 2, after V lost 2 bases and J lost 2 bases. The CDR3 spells CASSLRGLAGQETQYF. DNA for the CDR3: TGTGCCAGCAGCTTACGGGGACTAGCGGGGCAAGAGACCCAGTACTTC.

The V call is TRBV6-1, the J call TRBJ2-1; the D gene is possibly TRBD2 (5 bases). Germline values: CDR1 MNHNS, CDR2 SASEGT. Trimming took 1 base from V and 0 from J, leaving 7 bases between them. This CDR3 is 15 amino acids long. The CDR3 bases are TGTGCCAGCAGTGAAGTGGGGAGCTCCTACAATGAGCAGTTCTTC. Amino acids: CASSEVGSSYNEQFF.

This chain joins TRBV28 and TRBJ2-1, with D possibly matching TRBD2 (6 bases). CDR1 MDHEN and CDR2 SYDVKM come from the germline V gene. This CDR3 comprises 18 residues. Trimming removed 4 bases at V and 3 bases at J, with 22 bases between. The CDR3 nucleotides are TGTGCCAGCAGTTCCTTATGGACTAAACGGGAGTACTACAATGAGCAGTTCTTC. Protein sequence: CASSSLWTKREYYNEQFF.

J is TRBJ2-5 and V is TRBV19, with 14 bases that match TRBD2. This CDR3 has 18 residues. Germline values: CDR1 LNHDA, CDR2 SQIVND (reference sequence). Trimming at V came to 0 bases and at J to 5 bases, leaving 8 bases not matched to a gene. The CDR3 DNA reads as TGTGCCAGTAGTATAGAGGCCGGGACTAGCGGGAGCGGGGAGACCCAGTACTTC. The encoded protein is CASSIEAGTSGSGETQYF.

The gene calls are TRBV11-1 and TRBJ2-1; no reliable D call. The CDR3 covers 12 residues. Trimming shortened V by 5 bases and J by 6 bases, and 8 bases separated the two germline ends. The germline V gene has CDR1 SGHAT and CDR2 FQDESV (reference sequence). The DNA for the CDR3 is TGTGCCAGCAGCGTCTGGCTCAATGAGCAGTTCTTC. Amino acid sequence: CASSVWLNEQFF.

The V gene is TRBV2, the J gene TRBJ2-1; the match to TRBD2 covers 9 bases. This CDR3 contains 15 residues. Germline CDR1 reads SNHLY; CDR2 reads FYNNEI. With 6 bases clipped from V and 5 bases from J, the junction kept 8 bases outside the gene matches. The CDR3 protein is CASRSTGGRDNEQFF. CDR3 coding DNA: TGTGCCAGCAGATCAACAGGCGGGAGGGACAATGAGCAGTTCTTC. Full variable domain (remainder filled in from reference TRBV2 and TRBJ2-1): EPEVTQTPSHQVTQMGQEVILRCVPISNHLYFYWYRQILGQKVEFLVSFYNNEISEKSEIFDDQFSVERPDGSNFTLKIRSTKLEDSAMYFCASRSTGGRDNEQFFGPGTRLTVL.

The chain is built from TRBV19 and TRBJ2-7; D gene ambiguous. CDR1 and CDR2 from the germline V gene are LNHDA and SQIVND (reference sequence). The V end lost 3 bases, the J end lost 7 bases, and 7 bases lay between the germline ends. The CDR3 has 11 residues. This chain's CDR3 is CASSMGWEQYF. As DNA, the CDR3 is TGTGCCAGTAGTATGGGATGGGAGCAGTACTTC.

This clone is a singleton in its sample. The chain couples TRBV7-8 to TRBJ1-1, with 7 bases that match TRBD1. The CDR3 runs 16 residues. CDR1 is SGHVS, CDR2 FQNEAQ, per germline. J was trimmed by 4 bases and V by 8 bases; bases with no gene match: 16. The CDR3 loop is CASAASAGGGGTEAFF. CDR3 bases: TGTGCCAGCGCAGCTTCTGCAGGGGGAGGGGGCACTGAAGCTTTCTTT.

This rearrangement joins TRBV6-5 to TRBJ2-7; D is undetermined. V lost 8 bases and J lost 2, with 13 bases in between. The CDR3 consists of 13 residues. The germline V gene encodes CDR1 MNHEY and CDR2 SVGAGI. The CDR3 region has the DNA TGTGCCAGCGAGAACAGACGAACCTACGAGCAGTACTTC. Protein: CASENRRTYEQYF.

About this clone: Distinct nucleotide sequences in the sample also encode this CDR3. In DNA, the CDR3 is TGTGCCAGTAGTGCGGGGCTCGCCTACGAGCAGTACTTC. Its translation: CASSAGLAYEQYF. This chain joins TRBV19 and TRBJ2-7; maybe TRBD2 (6 bases). This CDR3 spans 13 amino acids. Germline lookup yields CDR1 LNHDA and CDR2 SQIVND (reference sequence). The germline V and J ends were trimmed by 5 bases and 2 bases, with 10 bases remaining between them.

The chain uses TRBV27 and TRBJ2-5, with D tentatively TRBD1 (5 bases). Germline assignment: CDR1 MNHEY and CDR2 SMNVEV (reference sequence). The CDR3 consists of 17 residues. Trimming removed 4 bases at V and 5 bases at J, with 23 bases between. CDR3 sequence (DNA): TGTGCCAGCAGTTCCCGATCAATGCAGGGAATTGGGGAGACCCAGTACTTC. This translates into CASSSRSMQGIGETQYF.

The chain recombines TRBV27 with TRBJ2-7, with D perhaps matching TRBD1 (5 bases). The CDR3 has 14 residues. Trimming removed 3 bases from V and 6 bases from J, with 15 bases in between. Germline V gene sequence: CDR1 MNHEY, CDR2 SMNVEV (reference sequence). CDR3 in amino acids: CASSFGSRVGEQYF. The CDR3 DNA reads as TGTGCCAGCAGTTTCGGGTCCAGGGTTGGCGAGCAGTACTTC.

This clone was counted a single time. The chain's CDR3 is CASSAWGELWQYF. CDR3 sequence (DNA): TGTGCCAGCAGCGCATGGGGGGAGTTATGGCAGTACTTC. V and J are TRBV7-9 and TRBJ2-7; a possible D gene is TRBD2 (6 bases). V lost 5 bases to trimming and J lost 9 bases, with 17 bases between them. Germline CDR1 reads SEHNR; CDR2 reads FQNEAQ (reference sequence). CDR3 length: 13 residues. The entire variable domain, with the rest obtained from reference TRBV7-9 and TRBJ2-7, is as follows: DTGVSQNPRHKITKRGQNVTFRCDPISEHNRLYWYRQTLGQGPEFLTYFQNEAQLEKSRLLSDRFSAERPKGSFSTLEIQRTEQGDSAMYLCASSAWGELWQYFGPGTRLTVT.

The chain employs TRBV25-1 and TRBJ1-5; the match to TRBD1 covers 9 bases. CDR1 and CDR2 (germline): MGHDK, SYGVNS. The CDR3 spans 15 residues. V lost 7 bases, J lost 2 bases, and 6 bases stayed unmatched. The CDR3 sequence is CASNRDREGNQPQHF. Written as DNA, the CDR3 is TGTGCCAGCAACCGGGACAGGGAGGGCAATCAGCCCCAGCATTTT.

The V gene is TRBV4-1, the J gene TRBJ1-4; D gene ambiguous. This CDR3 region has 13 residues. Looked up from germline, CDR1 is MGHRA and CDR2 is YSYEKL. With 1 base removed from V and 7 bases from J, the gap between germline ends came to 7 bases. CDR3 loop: CASSQVGSEKLFF. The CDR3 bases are TGCGCCAGCAGCCAAGTAGGGAGTGAAAAACTGTTTTTT.

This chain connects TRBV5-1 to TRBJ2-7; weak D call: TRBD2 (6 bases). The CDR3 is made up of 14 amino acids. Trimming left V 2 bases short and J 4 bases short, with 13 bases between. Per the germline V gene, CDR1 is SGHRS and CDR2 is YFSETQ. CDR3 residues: CASSFLGLGYEQYF. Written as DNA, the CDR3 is TGCGCCAGCAGCTTCCTGGGACTCGGGTACGAGCAGTACTTC.

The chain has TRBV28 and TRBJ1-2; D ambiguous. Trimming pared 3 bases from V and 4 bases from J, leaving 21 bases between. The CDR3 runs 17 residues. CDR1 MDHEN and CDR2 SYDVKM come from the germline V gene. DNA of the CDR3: TGTGCCAGCAGTTTCCTCATCCTCTTCGAGCGTGGCTATGGCTACACCTTC. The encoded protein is CASSFLILFERGYGYTF.